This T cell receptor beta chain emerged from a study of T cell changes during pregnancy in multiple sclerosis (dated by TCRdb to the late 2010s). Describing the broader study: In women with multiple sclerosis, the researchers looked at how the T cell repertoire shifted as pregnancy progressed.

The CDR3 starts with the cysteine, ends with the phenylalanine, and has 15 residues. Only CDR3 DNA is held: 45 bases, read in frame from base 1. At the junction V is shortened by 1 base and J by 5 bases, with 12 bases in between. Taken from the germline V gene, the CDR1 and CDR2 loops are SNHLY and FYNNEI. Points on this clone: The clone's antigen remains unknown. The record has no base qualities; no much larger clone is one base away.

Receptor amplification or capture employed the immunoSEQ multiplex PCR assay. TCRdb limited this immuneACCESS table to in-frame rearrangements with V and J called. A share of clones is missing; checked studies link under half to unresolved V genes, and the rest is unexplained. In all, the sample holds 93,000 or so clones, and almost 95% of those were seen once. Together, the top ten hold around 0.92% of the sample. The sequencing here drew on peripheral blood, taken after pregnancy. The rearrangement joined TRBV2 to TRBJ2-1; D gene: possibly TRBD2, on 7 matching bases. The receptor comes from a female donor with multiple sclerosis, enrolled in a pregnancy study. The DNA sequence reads TGTGCCAGCAGTGAAGACAGGGACTACGACAATGAGCAGTTCTTC. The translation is CASSEDRDYDNEQFF. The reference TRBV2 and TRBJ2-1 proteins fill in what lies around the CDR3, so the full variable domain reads EPEVTQTPSHQVTQMGQEVILRCVPISNHLYFYWYRQILGQKVEFLVSFYNNEISEKSEIFDDQFSVERPDGSNFTLKIRSTKLEDSAMYFCASSEDRDYDNEQFFGPGTRLTVL.